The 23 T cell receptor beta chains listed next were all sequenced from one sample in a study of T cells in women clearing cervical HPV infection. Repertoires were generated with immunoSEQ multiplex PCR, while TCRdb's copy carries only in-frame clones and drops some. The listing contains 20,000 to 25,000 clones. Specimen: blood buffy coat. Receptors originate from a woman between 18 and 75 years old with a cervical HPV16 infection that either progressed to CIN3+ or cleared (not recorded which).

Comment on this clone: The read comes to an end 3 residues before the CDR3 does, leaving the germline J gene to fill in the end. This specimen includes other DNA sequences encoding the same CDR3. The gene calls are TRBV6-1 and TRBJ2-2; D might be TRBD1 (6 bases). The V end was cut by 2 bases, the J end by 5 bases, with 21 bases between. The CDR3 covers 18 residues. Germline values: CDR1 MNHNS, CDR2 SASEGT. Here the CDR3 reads CASSEPDHRVGRTGELFF. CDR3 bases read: TGTGCCAGCAGTGAACCCGATCACAGGGTAGGACGAACCGGGGAG.

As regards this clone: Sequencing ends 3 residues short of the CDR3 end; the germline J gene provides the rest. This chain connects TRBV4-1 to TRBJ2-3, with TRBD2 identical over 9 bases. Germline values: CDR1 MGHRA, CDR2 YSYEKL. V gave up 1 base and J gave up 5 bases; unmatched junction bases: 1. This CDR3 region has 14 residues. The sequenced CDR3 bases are TGCGCCAGCAGCCAAGGGACTAGCGAAGATACG. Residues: CASSQGTSEDT. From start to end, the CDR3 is CASSQGTSEDTQYF.

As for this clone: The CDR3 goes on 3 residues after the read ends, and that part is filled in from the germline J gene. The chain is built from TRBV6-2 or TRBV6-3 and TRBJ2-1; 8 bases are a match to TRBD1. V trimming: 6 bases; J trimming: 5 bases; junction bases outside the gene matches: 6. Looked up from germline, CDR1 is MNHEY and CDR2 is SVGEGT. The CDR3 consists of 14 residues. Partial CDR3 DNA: TGTGCCAGCAGCCGATGGACAGGGAACAATGAG. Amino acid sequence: CASSRWTGNNE. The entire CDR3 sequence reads CASSRWTGNNEQFF.

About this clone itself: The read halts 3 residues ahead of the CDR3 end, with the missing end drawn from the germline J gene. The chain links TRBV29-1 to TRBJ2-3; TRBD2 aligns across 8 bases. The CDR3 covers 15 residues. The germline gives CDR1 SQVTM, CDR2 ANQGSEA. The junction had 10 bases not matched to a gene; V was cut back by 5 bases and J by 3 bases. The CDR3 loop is CSVRRRGEGTDTQYF. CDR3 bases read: TGCAGCGTTCGCCGGCGGGGGGAGGGGACAGATACG.

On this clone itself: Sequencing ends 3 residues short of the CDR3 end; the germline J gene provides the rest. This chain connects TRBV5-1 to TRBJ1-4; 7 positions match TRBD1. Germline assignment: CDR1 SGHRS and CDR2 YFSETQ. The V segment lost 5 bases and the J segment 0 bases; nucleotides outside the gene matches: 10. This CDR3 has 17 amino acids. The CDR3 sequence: CASSRQGTTATNEKLFF. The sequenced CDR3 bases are TGCGCCAGCAGTAGACAGGGAACAACCGCAACTAATGAAAAA.

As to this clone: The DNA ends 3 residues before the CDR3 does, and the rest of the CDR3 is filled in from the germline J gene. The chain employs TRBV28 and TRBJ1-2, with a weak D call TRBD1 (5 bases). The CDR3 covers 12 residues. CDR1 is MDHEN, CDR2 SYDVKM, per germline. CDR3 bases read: TGTGCCAGCAGATATGGGGGGGTATTC. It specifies CASRYGGVF. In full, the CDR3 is CASRYGGVFYTF.

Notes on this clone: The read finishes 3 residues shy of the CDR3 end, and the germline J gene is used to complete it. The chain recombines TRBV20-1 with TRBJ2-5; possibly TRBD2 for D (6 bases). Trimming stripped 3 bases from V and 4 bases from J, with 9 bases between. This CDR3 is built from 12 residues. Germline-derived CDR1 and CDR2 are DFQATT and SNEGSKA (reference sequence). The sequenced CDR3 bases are TGCAGTGCTAGGCGGGGCGGAGAGACC. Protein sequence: CSARRGGET. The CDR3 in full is CSARRGGETQYF.

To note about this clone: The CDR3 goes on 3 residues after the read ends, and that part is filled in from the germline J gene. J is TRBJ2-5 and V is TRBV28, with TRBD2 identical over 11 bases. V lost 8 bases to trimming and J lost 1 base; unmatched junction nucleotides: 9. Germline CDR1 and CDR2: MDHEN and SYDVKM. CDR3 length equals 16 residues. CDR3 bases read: TGTGCCAGCGGATCAGCTAGCGGGGGGCTCCAAGAGACC. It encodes CASGSASGGLQET. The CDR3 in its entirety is CASGSASGGLQETQYF.

CDR3: CASSDLGQGWETQYF. The sequenced CDR3 bases are TGTGCCAGCAGTGACCTGGGACAGGGGTGGGAGACC. The chain is built from TRBV2 and TRBJ2-5; 10 nucleotides align to TRBD1. The CDR3 end falls 3 residues outside the read, so it is completed with the germline J gene. J lost 5 bases, V lost 3 bases, and 6 bases had no gene match. Germline loops: CDR1 SNHLY, CDR2 FYNNEI. The CDR3 consists of 15 residues. Together with reference TRBV2 and TRBJ2-5, the CDR3 gives the full variable domain: EPEVTQTPSHQVTQMGQEVILRCVPISNHLYFYWYRQILGQKVEFLVSFYNNEISEKSEIFDDQFSVERPDGSNFTLKIRSTKLEDSAMYFCASSDLGQGWETQYFGPGTRLLVL.

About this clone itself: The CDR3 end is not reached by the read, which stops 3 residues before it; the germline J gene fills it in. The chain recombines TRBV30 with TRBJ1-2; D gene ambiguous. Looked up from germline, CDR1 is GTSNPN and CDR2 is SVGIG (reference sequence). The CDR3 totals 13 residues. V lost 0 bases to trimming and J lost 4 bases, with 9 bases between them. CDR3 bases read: TGTGCCTGGAGTGTACAAGGACTCTATGGC. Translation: CAWSVQGLYG. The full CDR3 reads CAWSVQGLYGYTF.

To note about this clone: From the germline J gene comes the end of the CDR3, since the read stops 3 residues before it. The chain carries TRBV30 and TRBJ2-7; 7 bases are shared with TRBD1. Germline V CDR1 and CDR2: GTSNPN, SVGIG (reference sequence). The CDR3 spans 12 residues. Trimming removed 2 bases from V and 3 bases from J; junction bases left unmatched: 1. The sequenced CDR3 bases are TGTGCCTGGAGTACAGGGGTCTACGAG. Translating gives CAWSTGVYE. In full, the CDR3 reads CAWSTGVYEQYF.

This CDR3 is CASSPDRRAYSPLFF. CDR3 DNA (partial): TGTGCCAGTAGTCCCGACAGGAGAGCATATTCACCA. This chain connects TRBV19 to TRBJ1-4; D may be TRBD1 (6 bases). The read falls 3 residues short of the CDR3 end, and the missing part is taken from the germline J gene. The CDR3 sequence is 15 residues long. CDR1 is LNHDA, CDR2 SQIVND, per germline (reference sequence).

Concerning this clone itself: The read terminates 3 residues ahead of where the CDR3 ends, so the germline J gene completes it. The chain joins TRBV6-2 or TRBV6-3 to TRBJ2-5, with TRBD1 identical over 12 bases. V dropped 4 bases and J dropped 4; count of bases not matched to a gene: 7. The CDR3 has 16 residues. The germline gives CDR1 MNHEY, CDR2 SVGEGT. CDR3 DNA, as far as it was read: TGTGCCAGCAGTTTCCCGGGACAGGGGGCTGGAGAGACC. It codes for CASSFPGQGAGET. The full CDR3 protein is CASSFPGQGAGETQYF.

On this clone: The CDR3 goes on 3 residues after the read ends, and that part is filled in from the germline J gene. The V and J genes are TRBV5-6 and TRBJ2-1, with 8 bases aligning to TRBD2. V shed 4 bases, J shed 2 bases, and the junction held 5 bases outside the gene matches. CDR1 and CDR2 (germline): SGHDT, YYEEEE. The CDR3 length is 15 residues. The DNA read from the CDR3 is TGTGCCAGCAGCCGTACTAGCGGAGCCTACAATGAG. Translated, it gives CASSRTSGAYNE. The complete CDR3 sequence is CASSRTSGAYNEQFF.

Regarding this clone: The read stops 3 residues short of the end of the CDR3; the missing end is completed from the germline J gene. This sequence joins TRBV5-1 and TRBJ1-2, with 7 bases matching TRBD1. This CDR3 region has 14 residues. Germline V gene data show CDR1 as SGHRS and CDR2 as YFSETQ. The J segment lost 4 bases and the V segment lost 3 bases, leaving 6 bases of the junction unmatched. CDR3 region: CASSSGQALYGYTF. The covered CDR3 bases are TGCGCCAGCAGCTCCGGACAGGCCCTCTATGGC.

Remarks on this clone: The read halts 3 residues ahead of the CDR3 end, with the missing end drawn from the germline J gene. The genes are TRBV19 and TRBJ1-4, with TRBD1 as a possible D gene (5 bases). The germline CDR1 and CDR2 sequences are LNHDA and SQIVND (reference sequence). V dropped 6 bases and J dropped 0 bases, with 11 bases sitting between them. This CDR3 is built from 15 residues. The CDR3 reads CASSPGQATNEKLFF. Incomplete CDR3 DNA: TGTGCCAGTAGCCCTGGACAAGCAACTAATGAAAAA.

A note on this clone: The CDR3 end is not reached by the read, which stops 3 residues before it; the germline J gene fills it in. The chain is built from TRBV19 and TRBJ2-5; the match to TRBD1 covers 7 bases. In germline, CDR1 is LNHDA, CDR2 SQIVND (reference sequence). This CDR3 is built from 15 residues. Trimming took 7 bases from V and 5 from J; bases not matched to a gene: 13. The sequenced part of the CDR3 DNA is TGTGCCAGTAACCCGACCGGGACAGATTCGGAGACC. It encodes CASNPTGTDSET. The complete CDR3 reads CASNPTGTDSETQYF. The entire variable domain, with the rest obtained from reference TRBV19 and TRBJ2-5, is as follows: DGGITQSPKYLFRKEGQNVTLSCEQNLNHDAMYWYRQDPGQGLRLIYYSQIVNDFQKGDIAEGYSVSREKKESFPLTVTSAQKNPTAFYLCASNPTGTDSETQYFGPGTRLLVL.

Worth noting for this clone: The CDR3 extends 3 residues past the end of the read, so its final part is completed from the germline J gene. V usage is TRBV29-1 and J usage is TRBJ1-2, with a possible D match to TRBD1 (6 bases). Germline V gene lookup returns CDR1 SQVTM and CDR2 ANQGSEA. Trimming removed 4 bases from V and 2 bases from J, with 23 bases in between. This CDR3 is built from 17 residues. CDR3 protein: CSVGGPLGGVKNYGYTF. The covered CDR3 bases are TGCAGCGTTGGGGGTCCCCTAGGGGGGGTTAAAAACTATGGC. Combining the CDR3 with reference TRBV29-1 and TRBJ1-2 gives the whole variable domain SAVISQKPSRDICQRGTSLTIQCQVDSQVTMMFWYRQQPGQSLTLIATANQGSEATYESGFVIDKFPISRPNLTFSTLTVSNMSPEDSSIYLCSVGGPLGGVKNYGYTFGSGTRLTVV.

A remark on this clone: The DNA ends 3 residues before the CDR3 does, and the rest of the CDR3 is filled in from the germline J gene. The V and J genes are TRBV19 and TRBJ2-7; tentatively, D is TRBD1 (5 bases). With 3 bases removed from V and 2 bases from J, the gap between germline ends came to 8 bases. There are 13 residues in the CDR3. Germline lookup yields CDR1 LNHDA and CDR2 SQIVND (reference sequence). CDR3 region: CASSIREPYEQYF. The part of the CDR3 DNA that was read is TGTGCCAGTAGTATCAGGGAACCCTACGAG.

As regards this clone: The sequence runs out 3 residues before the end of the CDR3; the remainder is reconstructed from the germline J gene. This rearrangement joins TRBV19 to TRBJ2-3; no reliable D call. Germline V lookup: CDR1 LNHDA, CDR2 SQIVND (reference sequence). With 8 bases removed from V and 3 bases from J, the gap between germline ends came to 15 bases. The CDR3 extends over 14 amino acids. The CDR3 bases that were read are TGTGCCAGTGCCTTTATTAGTTCGACAGATACG. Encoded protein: CASAFISSTDT. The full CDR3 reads CASAFISSTDTQYF.

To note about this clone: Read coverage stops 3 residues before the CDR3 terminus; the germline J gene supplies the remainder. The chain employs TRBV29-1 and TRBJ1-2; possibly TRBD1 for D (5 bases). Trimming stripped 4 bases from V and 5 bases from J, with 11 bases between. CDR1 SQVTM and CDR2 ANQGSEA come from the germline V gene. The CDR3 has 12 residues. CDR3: CSVGSQGYGYTF. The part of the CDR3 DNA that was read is TGCAGCGTTGGATCCCAGGGTTATGGC.

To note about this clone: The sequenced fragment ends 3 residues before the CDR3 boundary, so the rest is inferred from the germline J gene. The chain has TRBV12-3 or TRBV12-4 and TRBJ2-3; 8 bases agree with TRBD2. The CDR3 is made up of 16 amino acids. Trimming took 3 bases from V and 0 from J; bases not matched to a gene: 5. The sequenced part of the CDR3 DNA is TGTGCCAGCAGTTTCGCTAGCGGGCATAGCACAGATACG. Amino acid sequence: CASSFASGHSTDT. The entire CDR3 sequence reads CASSFASGHSTDTQYF.

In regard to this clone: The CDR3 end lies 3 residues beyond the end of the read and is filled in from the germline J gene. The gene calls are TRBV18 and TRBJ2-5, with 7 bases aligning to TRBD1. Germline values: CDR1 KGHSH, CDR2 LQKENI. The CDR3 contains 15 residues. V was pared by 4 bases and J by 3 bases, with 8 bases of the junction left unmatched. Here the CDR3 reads CASSRAGTAEETQYF. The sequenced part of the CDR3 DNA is TGTGCCAGCTCACGCGCCGGGACAGCTGAAGAGACC.